This T cell receptor (beta chain) was documented in a study of cytotoxic CD8 clonotypes in ibrutinib-treated CLL. About the research overall: The samples contained around 250,000 productive templates on average. They also contained an average of about 90,000 productive rearrangements. General observations from the study: Upon ibrutinib response clonality rose, and upon progression it fell back toward baseline.

Cryopreserved PBMCs yielded around 2.1 micrograms of genomic DNA for TCR beta libraries. This clone was detected a few times. Its antigen is undetermined. Germline V CDR1 and CDR2: MGHRA, YSYEKL. Trimming removed 1 base at V and 5 bases at J, with 12 bases between. This CDR3 has 15 amino acids. The data were produced by immunoSEQ multiplex PCR, yet TCRdb's version contains in-frame clones alone and is incomplete. The sample lists some 46,000 clones, roughly 76% occurring once. The genes are TRBV4-1 and TRBJ1-5; possible D gene TRBD1, 6 bases. The sequence was obtained from a human donor with chronic lymphocytic leukemia. Sequences were derived from PBMCs, sampled after 12 months of ibrutinib treatment. The CDR3 bases are TGCGCCAGCAGCCAAGGGGGGGGCAGTTATCAGCCCCAGCATTTT. Amino acids: CASSQGGGSYQPQHF.